Presented here are 26 T cell receptor beta chains from one specimen sequenced in a study of shared clonotypes between healthy human individuals. Assay used: immunoSEQ multiplex PCR; TCRdb lists only in-frame clones, some missing. The top ten hold about 0.13% of the sample, which has roughly 2.5 million clones, around nine tenths seen once. The sample taken for sequencing was naive CD4+ T cells sorted from blood. Regarding subset: CD45RA+ positively selected. These receptor sequences come from a man aged 18 to 30 in good health.

DNA of the CDR3: TGTGCCAGCAGCTTAGCGCGGGCTAGCGGGGGCGGCACAGATACGCAGTATTTT. Amino acids: CASSLARASGGGTDTQYF. The chain has TRBV7-6 and TRBJ2-3; 10 bases match TRBD2. The V gene's germline CDR1 is SGHVS and CDR2 FNYEAQ. V lost 0 bases and J lost 1; bases outside the gene matches: 7. The length of the CDR3 is 18 residues.

J is TRBJ1-1 and V is TRBV11-3; D is ambiguous. Germline assignment: CDR1 SGHNT and CDR2 YENEEA. The CDR3 covers 12 residues. Trimming pared 6 bases from V and 11 bases from J, leaving 16 bases between. DNA for the CDR3: TGTGCCAGCAGTAAGGTTGACGGGCATGCTTTCTTT. It is translated as CASSKVDGHAFF.

This clone was recorded only once. The sample contains more than one DNA sequence encoding this CDR3. This chain joins TRBV6-6 and TRBJ1-1, with unresolved D. The CDR3 is 12 amino acids. In germline, CDR1 is MNHNY, CDR2 SVGAGI (reference sequence). V shed 5 bases and J shed 1 base, with 5 bases lying between them. DNA of the CDR3: TGTGCCAGCAGTCGGCCGAACACTGAAGCTTTCTTT. Translation: CASSRPNTEAFF.

The J gene is TRBJ1-3, the V gene TRBV10-3, with D perhaps matching TRBD1 (6 bases). The V gene lost 2 bases and the J gene lost 3 bases, with 8 bases spanning the gap. The CDR3 sequence is 14 residues long. Per the germline V gene, CDR1 is ENHRY and CDR2 is SYGVKD. CDR3 sequence reads: CAISEKGDGNTIYF. The CDR3 nucleotides read TGTGCCATCAGTGAGAAGGGGGATGGAAACACCATATATTTT.

V gene TRBV9 combines with J gene TRBJ2-5, with TRBD2 matching 14 bases. CDR1 and CDR2 from the germline V gene are SGDLS and YYNGEE. Trimming took 0 bases from V and 4 from J; bases not matched to a gene: 2. The CDR3 is 16 amino acids. CDR3 protein: CASSVDGTSGRETQYF. CDR3 nucleotides: TGTGCCAGCAGCGTAGATGGGACTAGCGGGAGAGAGACCCAGTACTTC.

This clone was seen just once. This chain connects TRBV7-2 to TRBJ2-1; TRBD1 aligns across 8 bases. CDR1 and CDR2 (germline): SGHTA, FQGNSA. The CDR3 is 19 amino acids. V dropped 5 bases and J dropped 4; count of bases not matched to a gene: 19. The CDR3 DNA follows: TGTGCCAGCAGCCCAAGGCCCAATTCCGGGACAGGAAATTACAATGAGCAGTTCTTC. Translating gives CASSPRPNSGTGNYNEQFF.

J is TRBJ2-3 and V is TRBV5-1, with TRBD1 matching 8 bases. This CDR3 contains 16 residues. V shed 2 bases, J shed 4 bases, and the junction held 9 bases outside the gene matches. Germline assignment: CDR1 SGHRS and CDR2 YFSETQ. As DNA, the CDR3 is TGCGCCAGCAGCTTTTCGGGCAGGGGGCGCGCAGATACGCAGTATTTT. Translated, it gives CASSFSGRGRADTQYF.

This clone came up a few times. This chain uses TRBV19 with TRBJ1-5; 9 bases are a match to TRBD1. Trimming removed 5 bases from V and 7 bases from J; junction bases left unmatched: 6. The CDR3 has 14 residues. Germline CDR1 is LNHDA and CDR2 is SQIVND (reference sequence). The CDR3 is CASSPQTGGQPQHF. DNA for the CDR3: TGTGCCAGTAGTCCCCAGACAGGGGGACAGCCCCAGCATTTT.

For this clone: The sample contains more than one DNA sequence encoding this CDR3. The gene calls are TRBV7-2 and TRBJ2-7; no clear D gene. Trimming pared 3 bases from V and 3 bases from J, leaving 3 bases between. CDR3 length: 11 amino acids. Looked up from germline, CDR1 is SGHTA and CDR2 is FQGNSA. CDR3 nucleotides: TGTGCCAGCAGCTTCAGCTACGAGCAGTACTTC. This sequence encodes CASSFSYEQYF. Together with reference TRBV7-2 and TRBJ2-7, the CDR3 gives the full variable domain: GAGVSQSPSNKVTEKGKDVELRCDPISGHTALYWYRQSLGQGLEFLIYFQGNSAPDKSGLPSDRFSAERTGGSVSTLTIQRTQQEDSAVYLCASSFSYEQYFGPGTRLTVT.

With respect to this clone: Relative to the germline gene, one junction end is altered; a read error may explain this. The rearrangement joins TRBV7-7 to TRBJ2-1; D is undetermined. From germline, CDR1 is SSHAT and CDR2 FNYEAQ (reference sequence). The CDR3 is 15 residues long. In DNA, the CDR3 is TGTGCTAGCAGTTTGGATTATAGCTCCTACAATGAGCAGTTCTTC. It translates to CASSLDYSSYNEQFF.

V usage is TRBV7-9 and J usage is TRBJ1-1; D gene ambiguous. Germline V lookup: CDR1 SEHNR, CDR2 FQNEAQ (reference sequence). The length of the CDR3 is 13 residues. Trimming took 0 bases from V and 4 from J, leaving 6 bases between them. CDR3 coding DNA: TGTGCCAGCAGCTTAGCTTCGCCCACTGAAGCTTTCTTT. Translating it yields CASSLASPTEAFF. The complete variable domain, with remaining parts taken from reference TRBV7-9 and TRBJ1-1, reads DTGVSQNPRHKITKRGQNVTFRCDPISEHNRLYWYRQTLGQGPEFLTYFQNEAQLEKSRLLSDRFSAERPKGSFSTLEIQRTEQGDSAMYLCASSLASPTEAFFGQGTRLTVV.

As to this clone: The same CDR3 is also encoded by other DNA sequences in this sample. The chain links TRBV18 to TRBJ1-4, with 7 bases identical to TRBD1. Germline values: CDR1 KGHSH, CDR2 LQKENI. V was clipped by 4 bases and J by 4 bases; unmatched bases: 3. The CDR3 runs 14 residues. Here the CDR3 reads CASSLGTVNEKLFF. As DNA, the CDR3 is TGTGCCAGCTCACTAGGGACAGTTAATGAAAAACTGTTTTTT.

This sequence joins TRBV6-5 and TRBJ2-7; 8 bases are a match to TRBD1. The CDR3 extends over 14 amino acids. CDR1 and CDR2 (germline): MNHEY, SVGAGI. J lost 6 bases, V lost 5 bases, and 9 bases had no gene match. The CDR3 DNA sequence: TGTGCCAGCAGTGGTCCGGGACAGGTATTCGAGCAGTACTTC. This translates into CASSGPGQVFEQYF.

V gene TRBV29-1 combines with J gene TRBJ2-1; 11 positions match TRBD2. V lost 4 bases and J lost 6; bases outside the gene matches: 11. The CDR3 consists of 16 residues. Germline V gives CDR1 SQVTM, CDR2 ANQGSEA. DNA of the CDR3: TGCAGCGTTGCGGCTGTGGGTCTAGCGGGAGGCAATGAGCAGTTCTTC. Amino acids: CSVAAVGLAGGNEQFF.

The chain couples TRBV6-1 to TRBJ2-2; D tentatively reads TRBD1 or TRBD2 (5 bases each). V shed 9 bases and J shed 5 bases, with 16 bases lying between them. Looked up from germline, CDR1 is MNHNS and CDR2 is SASEGT. This CDR3 contains 14 residues. The CDR3 loop is CASTSGTGTGELFF. The CDR3 DNA reads TGTGCCAGTACTTCCGGGACGGGTACCGGGGAGCTGTTTTTT.

This chain joins TRBV11-3 and TRBJ2-2; tentative D call: TRBD1 (5 bases). Germline CDR1 is SGHNT and CDR2 is YENEEA. The V end lost 1 base, the J end lost 3 bases, and 9 bases lay between the germline ends. The CDR3 sequence is 15 residues long. CDR3: CASSLGGSDTGELFF. CDR3 in DNA: TGTGCCAGCAGCTTAGGGGGCTCGGACACCGGGGAGCTGTTTTTT.

J is TRBJ2-2 and V is TRBV11-2; 7 nucleotides agree with TRBD2. Germline loops: CDR1 SGHAT, CDR2 FQNNGV. The CDR3 is 16 amino acids. V was pared by 2 bases and J by 5 bases, with 8 bases of the junction left unmatched. The CDR3 DNA is TGTGCCAGCAGCTTAAGTTCAGGGAGGGGTACCGGGGAGCTGTTTTTT. It yields the protein CASSLSSGRGTGELFF.

As concerns this clone: At the DNA level, this CDR3 is encoded by other sequences in the same sample as well. This rearrangement joins TRBV6-5 to TRBJ2-7, with 7 bases aligning to TRBD1. CDR3 length: 15 residues. Germline lookup yields CDR1 MNHEY and CDR2 SVGAGI. The trim removed 0 bases at V and 2 bases at J, leaving 4 bases unmatched. The chain's CDR3 is CASSYSGRGPYEQYF. The DNA of the CDR3 is TGTGCCAGCAGTTACTCGGGAAGGGGGCCCTACGAGCAGTACTTC.

Comments on this clone: In the same sample, other DNA sequences code for this CDR3. V gene TRBV18 combines with J gene TRBJ2-5, with 7 bases aligning to TRBD2. Germline V lookup: CDR1 KGHSH, CDR2 LQKENI. The V segment lost 3 bases and the J segment 5 bases; nucleotides outside the gene matches: 6. The CDR3 runs 14 residues. The CDR3 nucleotides read TGTGCCAGCTCACCCGCGGGGGTCCGGGAGACCCAGTACTTC. Protein: CASSPAGVRETQYF.

This chain links TRBV5-4 with TRBJ2-2, with 9 bases that match TRBD1. This CDR3 has 15 residues. Germline V gene sequence: CDR1 SGHNT, CDR2 YYREEE (reference sequence). With V trimmed by 4 bases and J by 6 bases, 7 bases remained unmatched. The CDR3 nucleotides read TGTGCCAGCAGCCTAGGACAGGGGTCTGCCGGGGAGCTGTTTTTT. Its protein product is CASSLGQGSAGELFF.

The chain couples TRBV6-1 to TRBJ1-1; TRBD1 agrees at 9 bases. The CDR3 runs 14 residues. Germline CDR1 is MNHNS and CDR2 is SASEGT. The V segment lost 7 bases and the J segment 2 bases; nucleotides outside the gene matches: 5. The CDR3, as DNA: TGTGCCAGCACCCAACAGGGGGCAAACACTGAAGCTTTCTTT. Translated, it gives CASTQQGANTEAFF.

This chain connects TRBV18 to TRBJ2-3; 9 bases are shared with TRBD1. The CDR3 runs 16 residues. Germline V gene lookup returns CDR1 KGHSH and CDR2 LQKENI. Trimming removed 2 bases from V and 2 bases from J; junction bases left unmatched: 5. CDR3 nucleotides: TGTGCCAGCTCACCAGGGACAGGGACATACACAGATACGCAGTATTTT. It encodes CASSPGTGTYTDTQYF.

This clone appeared once. The V gene is TRBV5-1, the J gene TRBJ1-5; D might be TRBD1 (6 bases). V was clipped by 5 bases and J by 5 bases, with 20 bases between them. From germline, CDR1 is SGHRS and CDR2 YFSETQ. CDR3 length equals 16 residues. The CDR3 sequence: CASRPDEITGYQPQHF. DNA of the CDR3: TGCGCCAGCAGACCCGATGAAATTACAGGGTATCAGCCCCAGCATTTT.

A remark on this clone: Distinct nucleotide sequences in the sample also encode this CDR3. This chain connects TRBV6-6 to TRBJ1-1, with D possibly being TRBD1 (5 bases). Trimming took 5 bases from V and 1 from J, leaving 8 bases between them. Germline-derived CDR1 and CDR2 are MNHNY and SVGAGI (reference sequence). CDR3 length: 13 amino acids. This CDR3 is CASSRQGNTEAFF. The CDR3 bases are TGTGCCAGCAGTAGGCAGGGGAACACTGAAGCTTTCTTT.

The chain links TRBV5-4 to TRBJ2-3, with 7 bases fitting TRBD2. Germline V gene lookup returns CDR1 SGHNT and CDR2 YYREEE (reference sequence). Germline trimming cut 1 base from V and 2 bases from J; bases unmatched to any gene: 7. This CDR3 is 16 amino acids long. CDR3 in amino acids: CASSLRAGGITDTQYF. The CDR3 DNA is TGTGCCAGCAGCTTGAGGGCCGGGGGGATCACAGATACGCAGTATTTT.

On this clone: Other nucleotide sequences in the sample specify the same CDR3. The V gene is TRBV7-2, the J gene TRBJ2-5; 7 bases are shared with TRBD2. Germline V gene data show CDR1 as SGHTA and CDR2 as FQGNSA. The trim removed 1 base at V and 2 bases at J, leaving 4 bases unmatched. The CDR3 is 15 residues long. For the CDR3, the DNA is TGTGCCAGCAGCTTAGGGGCTAGCGGACAAGAGACCCAGTACTTC. This sequence encodes CASSLGASGQETQYF.